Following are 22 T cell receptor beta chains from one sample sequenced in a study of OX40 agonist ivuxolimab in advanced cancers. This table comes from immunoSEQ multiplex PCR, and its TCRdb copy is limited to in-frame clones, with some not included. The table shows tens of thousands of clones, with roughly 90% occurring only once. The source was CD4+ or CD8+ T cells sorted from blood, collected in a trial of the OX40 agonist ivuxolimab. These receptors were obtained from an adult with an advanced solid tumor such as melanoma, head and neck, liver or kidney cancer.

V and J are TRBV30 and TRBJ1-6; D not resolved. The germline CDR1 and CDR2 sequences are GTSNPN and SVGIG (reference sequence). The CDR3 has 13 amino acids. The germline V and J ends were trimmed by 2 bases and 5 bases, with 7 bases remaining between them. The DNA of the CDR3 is TGTGCCTGGAGTTTGCAGAATAATTCACCCCTCCACTTT. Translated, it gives CAWSLQNNSPLHF.

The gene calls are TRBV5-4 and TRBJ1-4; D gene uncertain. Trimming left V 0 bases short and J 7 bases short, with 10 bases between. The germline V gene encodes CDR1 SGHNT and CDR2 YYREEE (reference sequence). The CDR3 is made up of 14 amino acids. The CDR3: CASSLGSGGEKLFF. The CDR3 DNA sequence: TGTGCCAGCAGCTTGGGCAGTGGAGGTGAAAAACTGTTTTTT.

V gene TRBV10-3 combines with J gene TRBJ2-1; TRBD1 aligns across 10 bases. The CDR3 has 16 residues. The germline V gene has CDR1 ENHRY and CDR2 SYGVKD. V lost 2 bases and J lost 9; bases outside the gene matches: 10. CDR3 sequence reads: CAISEPGTGAGSEQFF. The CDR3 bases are TGTGCCATCAGTGAGCCCGGGACAGGGGCGGGAAGTGAGCAGTTCTTC.

The CDR3 protein is CASSIGGVAGGDNEQFF. For the CDR3, the DNA is TGTGCCAGTAGTATTGGAGGGGTAGCGGGAGGGGACAATGAGCAGTTCTTC. V and J are TRBV19 and TRBJ2-1, with 11 positions matching TRBD2. With V trimmed by 3 bases and J by 5 bases, 9 bases remained unmatched. Germline CDR1 reads LNHDA; CDR2 reads SQIVND (reference sequence). The CDR3 extends over 17 amino acids. Looking up the rest from reference TRBV19 and TRBJ2-1 gives the full variable domain: DGGITQSPKYLFRKEGQNVTLSCEQNLNHDAMYWYRQDPGQGLRLIYYSQIVNDFQKGDIAEGYSVSREKKESFPLTVTSAQKNPTAFYLCASSIGGVAGGDNEQFFGPGTRLTVL.

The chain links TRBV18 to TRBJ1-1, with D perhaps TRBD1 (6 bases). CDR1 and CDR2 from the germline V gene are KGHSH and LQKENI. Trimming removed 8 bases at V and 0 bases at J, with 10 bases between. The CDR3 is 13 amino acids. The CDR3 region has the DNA TGTGCCAGCGGGGACAAATTGAACACTGAAGCTTTCTTT. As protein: CASGDKLNTEAFF.

The CDR3 is CASSKGTGKYEQYF. The CDR3 DNA reads TGTGCCAGCAGCAAAGGGACAGGGAAGTACGAGCAGTACTTC. The chain carries TRBV11-3 and TRBJ2-7, with 9 bases identical to TRBD1. The germline CDR1 and CDR2 sequences are SGHNT and YENEEA. V lost 5 bases and J lost 4; bases outside the gene matches: 6. The CDR3 is made up of 14 amino acids.

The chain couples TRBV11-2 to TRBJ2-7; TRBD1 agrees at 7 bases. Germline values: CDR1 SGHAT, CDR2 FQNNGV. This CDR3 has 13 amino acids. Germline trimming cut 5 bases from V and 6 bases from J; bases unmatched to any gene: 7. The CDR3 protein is CASSKTGRSEQYF. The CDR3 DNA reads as TGTGCCAGCAGCAAGACAGGGCGCTCCGAGCAGTACTTC.

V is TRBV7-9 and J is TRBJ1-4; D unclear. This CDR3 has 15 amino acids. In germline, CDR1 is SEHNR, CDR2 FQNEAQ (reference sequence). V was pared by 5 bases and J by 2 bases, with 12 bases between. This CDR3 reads CASSQDGQTNEKLFF. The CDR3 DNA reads TGTGCCAGCAGCCAAGATGGGCAGACTAATGAAAAACTGTTTTTT. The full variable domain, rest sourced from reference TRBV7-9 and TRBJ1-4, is DTGVSQNPRHKITKRGQNVTFRCDPISEHNRLYWYRQTLGQGPEFLTYFQNEAQLEKSRLLSDRFSAERPKGSFSTLEIQRTEQGDSAMYLCASSQDGQTNEKLFFGSGTQLSVL.

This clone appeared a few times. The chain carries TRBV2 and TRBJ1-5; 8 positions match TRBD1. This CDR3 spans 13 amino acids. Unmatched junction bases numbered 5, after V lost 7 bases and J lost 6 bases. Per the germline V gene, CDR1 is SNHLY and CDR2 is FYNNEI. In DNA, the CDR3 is TGTGCCAGCATGCAGGGGGCAACTCAGCCCCAGCATTTT. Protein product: CASMQGATQPQHF.

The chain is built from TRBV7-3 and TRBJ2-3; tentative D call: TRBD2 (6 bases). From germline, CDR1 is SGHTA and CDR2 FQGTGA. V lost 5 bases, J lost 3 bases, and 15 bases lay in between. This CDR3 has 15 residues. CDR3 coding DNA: TGTGCCAGCAGCCCCACGGGAGTAGGAACAGATACGCAGTATTTT. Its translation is CASSPTGVGTDTQYF.

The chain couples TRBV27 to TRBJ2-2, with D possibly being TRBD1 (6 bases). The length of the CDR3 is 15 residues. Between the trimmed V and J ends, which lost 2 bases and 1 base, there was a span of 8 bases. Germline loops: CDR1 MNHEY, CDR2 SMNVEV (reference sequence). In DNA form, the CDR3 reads TGTGCCAGCAGTTTAGCGACAGGGAACACCGGGGAGCTGTTTTTT. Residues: CASSLATGNTGELFF.

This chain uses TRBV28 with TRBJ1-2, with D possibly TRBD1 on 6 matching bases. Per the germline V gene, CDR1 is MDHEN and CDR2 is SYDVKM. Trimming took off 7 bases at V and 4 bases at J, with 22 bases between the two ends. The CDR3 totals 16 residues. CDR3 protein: CASTTMGGRASYGYTF. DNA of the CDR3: TGTGCCAGCACCACTATGGGGGGCAGGGCGTCCTATGGCTACACCTTC.

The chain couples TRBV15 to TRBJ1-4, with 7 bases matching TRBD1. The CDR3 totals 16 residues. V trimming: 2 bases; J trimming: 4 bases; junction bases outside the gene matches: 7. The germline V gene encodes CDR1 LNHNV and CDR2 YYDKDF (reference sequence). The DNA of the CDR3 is TGTGCCACCAGCAGACCGGGGACAGCACGTAATGAAAAACTGTTTTTT. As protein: CATSRPGTARNEKLFF.

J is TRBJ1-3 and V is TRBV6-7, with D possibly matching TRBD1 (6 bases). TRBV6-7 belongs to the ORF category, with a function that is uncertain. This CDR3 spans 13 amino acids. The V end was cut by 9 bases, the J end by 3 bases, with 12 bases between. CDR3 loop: CARETGIGNTIYF. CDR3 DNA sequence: TGTGCCAGAGAAACAGGGATTGGAAACACCATATATTTT.

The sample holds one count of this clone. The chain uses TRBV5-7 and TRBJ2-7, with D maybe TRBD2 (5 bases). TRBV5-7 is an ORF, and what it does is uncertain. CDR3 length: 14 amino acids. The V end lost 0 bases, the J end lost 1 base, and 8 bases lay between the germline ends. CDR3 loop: CASSLATGSYEQYF. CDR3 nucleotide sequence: TGTGCCAGCAGCTTGGCTACGGGATCCTACGAGCAGTACTTC.

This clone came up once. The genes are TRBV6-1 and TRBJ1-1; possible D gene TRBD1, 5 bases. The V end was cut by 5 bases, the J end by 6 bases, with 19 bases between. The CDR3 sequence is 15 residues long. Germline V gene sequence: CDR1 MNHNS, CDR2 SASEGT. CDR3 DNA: TGTGCCAGCAGTACGGGGGATAGGGTACGCCCTGAAGCTTTCTTT. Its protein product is CASSTGDRVRPEAFF.

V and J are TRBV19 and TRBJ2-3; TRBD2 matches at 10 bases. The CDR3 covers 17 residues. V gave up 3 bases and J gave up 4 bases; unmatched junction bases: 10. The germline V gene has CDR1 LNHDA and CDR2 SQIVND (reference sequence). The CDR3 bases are TGTGCCAGTAGTATCCGTGCGAGCGGGAGGGCTCCAGATACGCAGTATTTT. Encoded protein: CASSIRASGRAPDTQYF.

This CDR3 is CASSLSDSITDTQYF. In DNA, the CDR3 is TGTGCCAGCAGTTTATCGGACAGTATCACAGATACGCAGTATTTT. V gene TRBV27 combines with J gene TRBJ2-3; D might be TRBD1 (6 bases). Germline CDR1 and CDR2: MNHEY and SMNVEV (reference sequence). Trimming pared 0 bases from V and 2 bases from J, leaving 9 bases between. The CDR3 runs 15 residues.

The CDR3 DNA reads as TGCGCCAGCAGTGAAACAGTAACTAACTATGGCTACACCTTC. Protein sequence: CASSETVTNYGYTF. V and J are TRBV10-2 and TRBJ1-2; no definite D call. V lost 3 bases, J lost 0 bases, and 8 bases lay in between. CDR1 WSHSY and CDR2 SAAADI come from the germline V gene. CDR3 length: 14 residues.

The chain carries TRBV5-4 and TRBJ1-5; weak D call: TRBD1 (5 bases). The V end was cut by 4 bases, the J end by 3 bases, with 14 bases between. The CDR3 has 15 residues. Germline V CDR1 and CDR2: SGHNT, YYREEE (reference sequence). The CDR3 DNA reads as TGTGCCAGCAGCCAAGAGGGGAGAGACAATCAGCCCCAGCATTTT. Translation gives CASSQEGRDNQPQHF.

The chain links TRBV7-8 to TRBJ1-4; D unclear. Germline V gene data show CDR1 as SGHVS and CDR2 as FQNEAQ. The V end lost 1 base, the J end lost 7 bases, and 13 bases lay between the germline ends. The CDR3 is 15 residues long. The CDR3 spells CASSLGVTRLEKLFF. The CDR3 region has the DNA TGTGCCAGCAGCTTAGGCGTCACCCGCCTTGAAAAACTGTTTTTT.

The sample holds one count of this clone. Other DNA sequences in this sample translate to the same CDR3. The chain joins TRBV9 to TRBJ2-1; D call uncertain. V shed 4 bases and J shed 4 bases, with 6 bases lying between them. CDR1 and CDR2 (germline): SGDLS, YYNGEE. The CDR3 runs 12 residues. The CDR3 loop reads CASSPDYNEQFF. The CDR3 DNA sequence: TGTGCCAGCAGCCCTGATTACAATGAGCAGTTCTTC.